A single sample is the source of the 27 T cell receptor beta chains below, sequenced in a study of cytomegalovirus exposure and HLA in healthy donors. Clones were read by immunoSEQ multiplex PCR, and TCRdb kept only the in-frame ones, dropping some. The sample has more than 150,000 clones; 88% are singletons. Sample: PBMCs. The receptors originated from a man between 18 and 35 years old in good health and CMV-seronegative.

CDR3 coding DNA: TGTGCCATAGGGGGTCAACTTGGTTCCTACGAGCAGTACTTC. Protein: CAIGGQLGSYEQYF. The gene calls are TRBV2 and TRBJ2-7, with D possibly being TRBD1 (6 bases). Per germline, CDR1 SNHLY and CDR2 FYNNEI. The CDR3 consists of 14 residues. Trimming took off 10 bases at V and 1 base at J, with 17 bases between the two ends.

The chain combines TRBV11-2 with TRBJ2-3, with TRBD2 identical over 9 bases. The CDR3 runs to 17 residues. Trimming at V came to 3 bases and at J to 4 bases, leaving 11 bases not matched to a gene. Germline CDR1 reads SGHAT; CDR2 reads FQNNGV. CDR3: CASSFQPGLARADTQYF. The CDR3, as DNA: TGTGCCAGCAGCTTCCAACCGGGACTAGCACGGGCAGATACGCAGTATTTT.

This rearrangement joins TRBV7-9 to TRBJ2-7, with 7 bases aligning to TRBD1. The V gene end was trimmed by 10 bases and the J gene end by 2 bases; junction bases not matched to a gene: 14. Germline CDR1 is SEHNR and CDR2 is FQNEAQ (reference sequence). The CDR3 has 15 residues. The CDR3 sequence: CANTSDRAIPYEQYF. Here the CDR3 DNA reads TGTGCCAACACCTCCGACAGGGCGATTCCCTACGAGCAGTACTTC.

DNA for the CDR3: TGCGCCAGCAGCCCAAGAAACAGTAAAGAAAGGGAAAAACTGTTTTTT. Protein product: CASSPRNSKEREKLFF. The V call is TRBV5-1, the J call TRBJ1-4; no firm D call. The CDR3 sequence is 16 residues long. Trimming pared 4 bases from V and 8 bases from J, leaving 21 bases between. Germline V gives CDR1 SGHRS, CDR2 YFSETQ.

This clone occurred once. The chain links TRBV7-6 to TRBJ2-7; 14 positions match TRBD2. This CDR3 spans 16 amino acids. V lost 5 bases and J lost 4; bases outside the gene matches: 7. Germline CDR1 reads SGHVS; CDR2 reads FNYEAQ. The DNA for the CDR3 is TGTGCCAGCAGCACCAGACTAGCGGGAGGGTTATACGAGCAGTACTTC. Its translation is CASSTRLAGGLYEQYF.

The V and J genes are TRBV10-3 and TRBJ1-5; TRBD1 aligns across 9 bases. Trimming took 8 bases from V and 5 from J; bases not matched to a gene: 16. The CDR3 is 17 amino acids. Germline lookup yields CDR1 ENHRY and CDR2 SYGVKD. Here the CDR3 DNA reads TGTGCCATCGGAGGGGAAACGGGACAGGGATCCGATCAGCCCCAGCATTTT. This translates into CAIGGETGQGSDQPQHF.

This clone has ten or more counts. The chain employs TRBV6-4 and TRBJ2-3, with 14 nucleotides matching TRBD2. Germline V lookup: CDR1 MRHNA, CDR2 SNTAGT. This CDR3 comprises 16 residues. The J segment lost 4 bases and the V segment lost 0 bases, leaving 0 bases of the junction unmatched. CDR3 region: CASSDSTSGGADTQYF. CDR3 nucleotide sequence: TGTGCCAGCAGTGACTCGACTAGCGGGGGGGCAGATACGCAGTATTTT.

J is TRBJ2-7 and V is TRBV11-2; 8 nucleotides align to TRBD2. Germline CDR1 and CDR2: SGHAT and FQNNGV. CDR3 length: 14 amino acids. With V trimmed by 7 bases and J by 0 bases, 5 bases remained unmatched. The DNA for the CDR3 is TGTGCCAGCACGCCCCGGGGGGGCTCCTACGAGCAGTACGTC. This encodes CASTPRGGSYEQYV.

The chain couples TRBV27 to TRBJ2-1; 8 bases line up with TRBD2. With 5 bases clipped from V and 5 bases from J, the junction kept 8 bases outside the gene matches. The V gene's germline CDR1 is MNHEY and CDR2 SMNVEV (reference sequence). The CDR3 is made up of 15 amino acids. The CDR3 region is CASSGGLALNNEQFF. For the CDR3, the DNA is TGTGCCAGCAGTGGAGGACTAGCACTTAACAATGAGCAGTTCTTC.

About this clone: Other nucleotide sequences in the sample specify the same CDR3. The chain uses TRBV18 and TRBJ1-2, with 7 bases lining up with TRBD1. The J segment lost 3 bases and the V segment lost 6 bases, leaving 4 bases of the junction unmatched. This CDR3 spans 13 amino acids. The germline CDR1 and CDR2 sequences are KGHSH and LQKENI. The CDR3 loop reads CASSPDRDYGYTF. The DNA for the CDR3 is TGTGCCAGCTCGCCCGACAGGGACTATGGCTACACCTTC.

This chain connects TRBV15 to TRBJ2-5; D gene unclear. Germline assignment: CDR1 LNHNV and CDR2 YYDKDF (reference sequence). Trimming stripped 2 bases from V and 2 bases from J, with 6 bases between. This CDR3 contains 13 residues. The CDR3 sequence is CATSRPEQETQYF. CDR3 coding DNA: TGTGCCACCAGCAGACCCGAGCAAGAGACCCAGTACTTC.

This chain joins TRBV7-2 and TRBJ2-1; 8 bases line up with TRBD1. Germline lookup yields CDR1 SGHTA and CDR2 FQGNSA. J gave up 2 bases and V 5 bases, and 5 bases lay outside the gene matches. This CDR3 has 15 amino acids. The CDR3 DNA follows: TGTGCCAGCAGCGGGTGGACAGGGCCCTACAATGAGCAGTTCTTC. Translated: CASSGWTGPYNEQFF.

This clone was recorded once. The V and J genes are TRBV27 and TRBJ2-1; TRBD1 aligns across 8 bases. The CDR3 is 15 residues long. Per the germline V gene, CDR1 is MNHEY and CDR2 is SMNVEV (reference sequence). V shed 6 bases, J shed 4 bases, and the junction held 8 bases outside the gene matches. The CDR3 DNA is TGTGCCAGCAGCCTGGACAGGGCGACATACAATGAGCAGTTCTTC. It codes for CASSLDRATYNEQFF.

The chain carries TRBV2 and TRBJ2-7, with D possibly being TRBD2 (6 bases). V lost 3 bases to trimming and J lost 0 bases, with 12 bases between them. Germline V gene data show CDR1 as SNHLY and CDR2 as FYNNEI. The CDR3 is 15 amino acids. CDR3 sequence: CASSDVGGYSYEQYV. The CDR3 DNA reads TGTGCCAGCAGTGATGTGGGGGGATACTCCTACGAGCAGTACGTC.

The rearrangement joins TRBV28 to TRBJ2-2; TRBD1 might be the D (6 bases). The CDR3 covers 20 residues. Germline-derived CDR1 and CDR2 are MDHEN and SYDVKM. Trimming removed 7 bases at V and 5 bases at J, with 32 bases between. The CDR3 loop reads CASTIERGRGSLERTGELFF. CDR3 in DNA: TGTGCCAGCACGATCGAAAGGGGCAGGGGCTCCCTTGAGAGGACCGGGGAGCTGTTTTTT.

This chain connects TRBV5-5 to TRBJ1-5; 7 bases agree with TRBD1. With 4 bases clipped from V and 5 bases from J, the junction kept 12 bases outside the gene matches. Germline assignment: CDR1 SGHKS and CDR2 YYEKEE (reference sequence). The CDR3 runs to 16 residues. CDR3 bases: TGTGCCAGCAGCCCATCAGAGGACAGGCTTGATCAGCCCCAGCATTTT. Its protein product is CASSPSEDRLDQPQHF. Based on the CDR3 plus reference TRBV5-5 and TRBJ1-5, the full variable domain is DAGVTQSPTHLIKTRGQQVTLRCSPISGHKSVSWYQQVLGQGPQFIFQYYEKEERGRGNFPDRFSARQFPNYSSELNVNALLLGDSALYLCASSPSEDRLDQPQHFGDGTRLSIL.

The J gene is TRBJ1-4, the V gene TRBV5-1; D is perhaps TRBD1 (6 bases). The CDR3 length is 14 residues. The germline gives CDR1 SGHRS, CDR2 YFSETQ. Trimming stripped 5 bases from V and 7 bases from J, with 15 bases between. The CDR3 sequence is CASRLQGFPEKLFF. DNA for the CDR3: TGCGCCAGCAGATTGCAGGGGTTCCCTGAAAAACTGTTTTTT.

This rearrangement joins TRBV2 to TRBJ2-5; maybe TRBD1 (6 bases). V was pared by 8 bases and J by 5 bases, with 12 bases between. This CDR3 contains 12 residues. Germline V gene lookup returns CDR1 SNHLY and CDR2 FYNNEI. The CDR3 region has the DNA TGTGCCAGCCACAGGGAAGCGGAGACCCAGTACTTC. It is translated as CASHREAETQYF.

The chain recombines TRBV19 with TRBJ2-1, with D possibly matching TRBD1 (5 bases). The CDR3 is 13 amino acids. Germline V gene lookup returns CDR1 LNHDA and CDR2 SQIVND (reference sequence). V was clipped by 5 bases and J by 6 bases, with 11 bases between them. CDR3 in DNA: TGTGCCAGTAGTGGCCAGGGCGTCAATGAGCAGTTCTTC. Translated, it gives CASSGQGVNEQFF.

The chain carries TRBV7-2 and TRBJ2-7, with 9 bases matching TRBD1. Germline lookup yields CDR1 SGHTA and CDR2 FQGNSA. V was pared by 3 bases and J by 0 bases, with 6 bases of the junction left unmatched. This CDR3 is 16 amino acids long. The CDR3 protein is CASSFPTGGDSYEQYF. The CDR3 nucleotides read TGTGCCAGCAGCTTCCCGACAGGGGGGGACTCCTACGAGCAGTACTTC.

The rearrangement links TRBV10-3 to TRBJ1-1; D ambiguous. Germline CDR1 is ENHRY and CDR2 is SYGVKD. Trimming took 1 base from V and 1 from J, leaving 10 bases between them. This CDR3 is 15 amino acids long. This chain's CDR3 is CAISELTGRNTEAFF. The CDR3 DNA reads as TGTGCCATCAGTGAGTTGACGGGAAGGAACACTGAAGCTTTCTTT.

The chain carries TRBV5-4 and TRBJ1-1; 8 bases fit TRBD1. Trimming removed 0 bases from V and 5 bases from J; junction bases left unmatched: 9. The CDR3 runs 16 residues. The germline V gene encodes CDR1 SGHNT and CDR2 YYREEE (reference sequence). CDR3 nucleotide sequence: TGTGCCAGCAGCTTGGATAGGACAGGGCGGGGGACTGAAGCTTTCTTT. Translation gives CASSLDRTGRGTEAFF.

CDR3 nucleotides: TGTGCCAGCAGCCAAGATATTTCAGTGTACCCCTACGAGCAGTACTTC. This encodes CASSQDISVYPYEQYF. This chain connects TRBV14 to TRBJ2-7; no firm D call. CDR1 is SGHDN and CDR2 is FVKESK in the germline V gene. Trimming cost V 0 bases and J 2 bases, with 14 bases left between them. The length of the CDR3 is 16 residues.

This chain links TRBV28 with TRBJ2-7; D gene uncertain. Germline CDR1 reads MDHEN; CDR2 reads SYDVKM. The CDR3 covers 10 residues. V was cut by 5 bases and J by 6 bases, with 5 bases left in between. Here the CDR3 reads CASSLSEQYF. The CDR3 bases are TGTGCCAGCAGTCTTTCCGAGCAGTACTTC.

The chain carries TRBV20-1 and TRBJ2-7; no clear D gene. The CDR3 consists of 11 residues. Trimming removed 6 bases at V and 0 bases at J, with 6 bases between. Per germline, CDR1 DFQATT and CDR2 SNEGSKA (reference sequence). CDR3 region: CSALSSYEQYF. The CDR3 DNA reads TGCAGTGCCCTTAGCTCCTACGAGCAGTACTTC.

The chain has TRBV10-3 and TRBJ2-1; 10 positions agree with TRBD2. Germline trimming cut 6 bases from V and 7 bases from J; bases unmatched to any gene: 15. Germline CDR1 and CDR2: ENHRY and SYGVKD. This CDR3 contains 17 residues. CDR3 DNA: TGTGCCATCAGCTACCAACGGGCTAGCGGGAGTAGGAATGAGCAGTTCTTC. This translates into CAISYQRASGSRNEQFF.

This rearrangement joins TRBV6-5 to TRBJ1-3; TRBD1 aligns across 7 bases. This CDR3 comprises 14 residues. Looked up from germline, CDR1 is MNHEY and CDR2 is SVGAGI. The V segment lost 6 bases and the J segment 2 bases; nucleotides outside the gene matches: 4. The CDR3 sequence: CASRSTGAGNTIYF. The CDR3 nucleotides read TGTGCCAGCAGGTCTACAGGGGCTGGAAACACCATATATTTT.